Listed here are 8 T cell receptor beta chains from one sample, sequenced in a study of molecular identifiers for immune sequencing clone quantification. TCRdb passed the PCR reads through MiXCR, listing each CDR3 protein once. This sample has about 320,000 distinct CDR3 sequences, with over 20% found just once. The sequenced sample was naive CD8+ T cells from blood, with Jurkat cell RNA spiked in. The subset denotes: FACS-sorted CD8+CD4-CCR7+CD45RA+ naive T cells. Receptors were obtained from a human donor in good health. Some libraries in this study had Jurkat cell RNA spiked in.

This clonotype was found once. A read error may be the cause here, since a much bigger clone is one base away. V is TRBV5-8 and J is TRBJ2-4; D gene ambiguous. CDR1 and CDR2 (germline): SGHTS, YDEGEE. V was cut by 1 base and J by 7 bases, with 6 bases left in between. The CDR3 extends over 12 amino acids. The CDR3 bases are TGTGCCAGCAGCTTGAAATATAACATTCAGTACTTC. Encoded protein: CASSLKYNIQYF.

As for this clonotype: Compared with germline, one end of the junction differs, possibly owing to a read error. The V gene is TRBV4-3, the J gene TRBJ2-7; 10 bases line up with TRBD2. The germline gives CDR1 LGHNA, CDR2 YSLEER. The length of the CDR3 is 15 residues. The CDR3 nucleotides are TGCGCCAGCAGCCAAGATCGGACTAGCGGCTACGGGCAGTACTTC. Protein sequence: CASSQDRTSGYGQYF.

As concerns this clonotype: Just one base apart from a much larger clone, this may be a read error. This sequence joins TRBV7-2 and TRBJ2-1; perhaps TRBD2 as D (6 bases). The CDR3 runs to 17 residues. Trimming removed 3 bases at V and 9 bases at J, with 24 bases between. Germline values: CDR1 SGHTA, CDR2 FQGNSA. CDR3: CASSFSQYGGLRSEQFF. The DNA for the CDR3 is TGTGCCAGCAGCTTTTCCCAATACGGGGGTTTAAGGAGTGAGCAGTTCTTC.

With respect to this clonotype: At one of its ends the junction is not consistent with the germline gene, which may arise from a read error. The CDR3 sequence: CASSFRLAGGFSQETQHF. The CDR3 DNA reads TGTGCCAGCAGTTTCCGGCTAGCGGGAGGGTTCTCACAAGAGACCCAGCACTTC. The chain is built from TRBV28 and TRBJ2-5, with TRBD2 identical over 12 bases. This CDR3 is 18 amino acids long. From germline, CDR1 is MDHEN and CDR2 SYDVKM.

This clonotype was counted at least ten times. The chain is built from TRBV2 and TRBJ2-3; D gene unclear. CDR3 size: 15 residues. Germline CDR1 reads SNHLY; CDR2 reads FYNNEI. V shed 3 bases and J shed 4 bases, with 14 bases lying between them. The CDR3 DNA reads TGTGCCAGCAGTGATTTGCGAGGCCTATCAGATACGCAGTATTTT. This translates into CASSDLRGLSDTQYF.

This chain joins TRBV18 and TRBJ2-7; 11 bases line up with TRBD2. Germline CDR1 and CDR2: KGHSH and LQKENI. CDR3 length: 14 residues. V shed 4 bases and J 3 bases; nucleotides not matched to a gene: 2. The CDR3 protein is CASSRTSGYYEQYF. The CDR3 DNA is TGTGCCAGCTCACGGACTAGCGGGTACTACGAGCAGTACTTC.

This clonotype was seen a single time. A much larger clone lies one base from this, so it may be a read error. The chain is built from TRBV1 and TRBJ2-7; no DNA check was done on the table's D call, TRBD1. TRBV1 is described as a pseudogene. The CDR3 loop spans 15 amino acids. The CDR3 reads CTSSHPDEGIYEQYF. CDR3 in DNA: TGCACCAGCAGCCATCCAGATGAGGGGATCTACGAGCAGTACTTC.

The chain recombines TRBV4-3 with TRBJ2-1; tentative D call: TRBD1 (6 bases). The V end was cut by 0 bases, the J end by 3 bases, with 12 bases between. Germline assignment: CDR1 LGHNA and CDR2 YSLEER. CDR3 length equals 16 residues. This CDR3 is CASSQDPDSHYNEQFF. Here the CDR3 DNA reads TGCGCCAGCAGCCAAGACCCGGACAGCCACTACAATGAGCAGTTCTTC.